This T cell receptor (beta chain) was identified during a study of cytomegalovirus exposure and HLA in healthy donors. On the study more broadly: HLA-typed donors were the source of around 77 million unique TCRs held in an early data release.

Notes on this clone: Its antigen is unidentified.

Study findings and constraints: Follow-up analysis seemed to connect common viral pathogens with several of the most significant clusters identified.

Primers: 60 Vbeta forward and 13 Jbeta reverse. The data were produced by immunoSEQ multiplex PCR, yet TCRdb's version contains in-frame clones alone and is incomplete. The sample lists approximately 72,000 clones; 78% were seen once. The CDR3 consists of 15 residues. The V gene's germline CDR1 is SNHLY and CDR2 FYNNEI. Trimming removed 6 bases from V and 6 bases from J; junction bases left unmatched: 7. The source material was PBMCs. This chain connects TRBV2 to TRBJ2-2; 10 positions agree with TRBD1. This sequence originates from a male donor in good health and CMV-seropositive. The CDR3 nucleotides read TGTGCCAGCAGCGTAGACAGGGGGCGAGCCGGGGAGCTGTTTTTT. It yields the protein CASSVDRGRAGELFF.